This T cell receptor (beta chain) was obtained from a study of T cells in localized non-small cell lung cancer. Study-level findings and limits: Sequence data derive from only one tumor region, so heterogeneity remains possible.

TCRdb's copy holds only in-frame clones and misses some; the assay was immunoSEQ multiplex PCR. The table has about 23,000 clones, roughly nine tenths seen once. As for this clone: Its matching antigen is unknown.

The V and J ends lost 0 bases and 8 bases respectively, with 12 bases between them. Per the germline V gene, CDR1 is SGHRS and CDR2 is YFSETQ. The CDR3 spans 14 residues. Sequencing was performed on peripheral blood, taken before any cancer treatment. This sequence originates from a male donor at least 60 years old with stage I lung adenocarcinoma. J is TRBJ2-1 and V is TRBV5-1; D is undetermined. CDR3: CASSLDSGRDEQFF. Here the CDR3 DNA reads TGCGCCAGCAGCTTGGATTCAGGCCGCGATGAGCAGTTCTTC. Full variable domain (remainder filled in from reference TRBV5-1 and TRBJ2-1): KAGVTQTPRYLIKTRGQQVTLSCSPISGHRSVSWYQQTPGQGLQFLFEYFSETQRNKGNFPGRFSGRQFSNSRSEMNVSTLELGDSALYLCASSLDSGRDEQFFGPGTRLTVL.